Included here is one T cell receptor (beta chain) sequence, with context. Its specific antigen is unknown. HCMV serostatus was determined by detecting HCMV-specific IgG in serum with a commercial ELISA kit. Peripheral blood mononuclear cells were isolated from blood by Ficoll density gradient centrifugation. These data come from a study of T cells expressing NK-cell markers (dated by TCRdb to about 2020). Broadly, across the study: Three sorted T-cell subsets (CD3+CD56+NKG2C+, CD3+CD56+NKG2C- and CD3+CD56-NKG2C+) from under 10 donors had their TCR beta-chain repertoires profiled. Among the eight sequenced donors, seven were HCMV-seropositive and one was HCMV-seronegative. All eight donors whose samples were sequenced were randomly selected healthy volunteers, three of them men and five women. Sequencing of the libraries produced 2 x 150 bp reads on Illumina HiSeq 2000/2500, MiSeq or NextSeq. Broad study findings and their caveats: In roughly 6 donors, the dominant CD3+CD56+NKG2C+ clonotypes were found to rank among the top 10 CD8+ clonotypes and to make up about 1.0-7.0% of CD8+ T cells. Those dominant clonotypes were again the most abundant among CD3+CD56-NKG2C+ cells in four donors, at about 25-60.1%. Whether the expanded NKG2C-expressing T cell clones were specific for HCMV antigens was left unclear.

Sequencing took place on an Illumina HiSeq 2000. The TCR beta cDNA libraries were made using 5'RACE template switching, a step that added both a universal primer site and unique molecular identifiers. cDNA synthesis was primed from the TCR beta constant segment, followed by two successive PCR amplification steps. The paper's processing steps were these. MIGEC was used to demultiplex reads and group the reads by UMI, and MiTCR was used to assemble and quantify clonotypes. To remove erroneous sequences, TCR cDNA sequences were retained only when supported by two or more reads. The tcR package was used for downstream repertoire analysis, and clonotypes were matched between fractions using CDR3 nucleotide sequence together with V segment. VDJmatch was used to annotate antigen specificity against VDJdb, with one amino acid substitution in CDR3 permitted. Following reprocessing of the reads by TCRdb, the data hold one row per CDR3 protein sequence and no DNA is available. The authors' filters were not applied to this entry. This sample's table carries roughly 180,000 distinct CDR3 sequences. The top ten clonotypes cover less than 20% of the sample.

Taken from cysteine to phenylalanine, the CDR3 has 12 residues. The coding DNA is unavailable. Looking up the germline V gene yields CDR1 SNHLY and CDR2 FYNNEI. The source material was blood T cells: a sorted CD56 or NKG2C T cell subset, CD4+ or CD8+ T cells, or bulk PBMC T cells (not recorded which). The sequence is built from TRBV2 and TRBJ2-7. This TCR was recovered from a woman between 18 and 70 years old in good health. CDR3 loop: CASISLPYEQYF.